This TCR beta chain originates from a study of CD8+ T cells in alopecia areata (dated by TCRdb to about 2018). About the full investigation: The treated patients, all with moderate-to-severe alopecia areata, were enrolled in an open-label pilot trial of oral tofacitinib given at 5 to 10 mg twice daily. Patients received tofacitinib for 6 to 18 months and were then followed off drug for 6 months to check for delayed response and recurrence. The SALT score, which quantifies the percentage of affected scalp surface area, was used to measure disease severity in treated patients. In both human patients and the C3H/HeJ mouse model, the study applied high-throughput TCRbeta sequencing to look at T cell clonal expansion in alopecia areata. In humans, TCRbeta sequencing was performed on scalp tissue and on sorted CD4+ and CD8+ peripheral blood T cells from healthy controls and from patients with patchy or totalis/universalis alopecia areata. Biopsies were taken from tofacitinib-treated patients at baseline and again at 4 and 24 weeks into treatment, and several of those patients also had a later scalp biopsy. Clonality in the scalp was compared among normal scalp (n=4), patchy alopecia areata scalp (n=8), and alopecia totalis/universalis scalp (n=8). RNA came from the PAXgene miRNA kit for fixed scalp, the miRNeasy kit for PBMCs, and the RNeasy kit for mouse skin. Amplification of TCRbeta CDR3 regions was done by immunoSEQ multiplex PCR using 35 Vbeta forward primers and 13 Jbeta reverse primers. What the authors observed across the whole study: Shared TCR sequences between patients were less evident than in mice, which may be partly attributable to HLA diversity in the patient population. Many expanded lesional clones were found to persist in scalp and blood during tofacitinib treatment, and relapse after treatment cessation may be partly explained by this persistence. Lesional scalp, especially in alopecia totalis/universalis, showed higher clonality and more expanded CD8+ clones than normal scalp, suggesting antigenic drive. Unlike mouse skin, where gammadelta T cells dominate, normal human skin contains resident alphabeta T cells that get sequenced too, which complicates analysis of the scalp TCR repertoire. Tofacitinib significantly decreased scalp clonality and the number of expanded CD8+ clones among the top 100 scalp clones. Because the treated cohort was small and had only one nonresponder, larger studies are needed to examine links between baseline CD8+ expansion and response.

For this clone: Its cognate antigen has yet to be identified. No base quality values were provided; no much bigger clone lies one nucleotide off.

The CDR3 starts with the cysteine, ends with the phenylalanine, and has 16 residues. Of all the DNA, just the CDR3 is kept, 48 bases in frame from base 1. As encoded in the germline V gene, CDR1 is LGHNA while CDR2 is YSLEER. Trimming accounts for 1 base at V and 3 bases at J, while the number of junction bases matched to no gene is 8. Read against the paper, the sample's time point label means: around 28 days on oral tofacitinib. This specimen's treatment or condition label, interpreted: oral pan-JAK inhibitor, 5-10 mg twice daily. Lesional scalp punch biopsies and peripheral blood were collected from alopecia areata patients. PBMCs were separated by density centrifugation and stained for CD3, CD4 and CD8, after which CD4+ and CD8+ T cells were sorted on a FACSAria. Receptor libraries were prepared by the immunoSEQ multiplex PCR assay. For TCR sequencing, RNA was extracted from every sample and reverse transcribed into cDNA to serve as template. SuperScript III was used for first-strand cDNA synthesis, primed with a 2:1 mix of oligo-dT and random hexamers. A synthetic immune receptor repertoire was used to measure amplification bias, and any remaining bias was corrected computationally. The source study handled its data this way. Raw reads were preprocessed for error removal, and CDR3 was defined according to IMGT conventions as running from the conserved cysteine to phenylalanine. Clonality was computed by normalizing Shannon entropy by log2 of the number of productive unique TCRs and subtracting the result from 1. CD4 or CD8 identity of scalp clones was inferred by cross-referencing scalp TCRbeta sequences with sorted blood CD4 and CD8 repertoires. TCRdb took over this immuneACCESS table, retaining in-frame rearrangements with V and J assigned. Such tables are incomplete; in checked studies, under half of the missing clones stem from an unresolved V gene, and the remainder is unexplained. V, J and clone size were drawn from that table, and D and trimming were deduced from the DNA. This sample lists roughly 190,000 clones; about three fifths were detected once. About 3.5% of the sample is taken by the ten largest.

Here the sequenced sample was CD4+ T cells sorted from blood, taken at week 4, from a patient treated with tofacitinib. The sequence derives from a human donor with alopecia areata. This sequence uses TRBV4-3 and TRBJ1-2; 7 middle bases align to TRBD1. The DNA sequence follows: TGCGCCAGCAGCCAAGGAAATGTAGACAGGGACTATGGCTACACCTTC. This yields the protein CASSQGNVDRDYGYTF.